The 19 T cell receptor beta chains reported below all come from one sample, sequenced in a study of cytomegalovirus exposure and HLA in healthy donors. Both 60 Vbeta primers and 13 Jbeta primers went into the PCR. Clones were sequenced by immunoSEQ multiplex PCR, and TCRdb holds only the in-frame ones, with some missing. The repertoire has 150,000 to 200,000 clones, around four fifths of them found once; the top ten carry approximately 1.9%. Sequenced input: PBMCs. The receptors stem from a man aged 18-30 years in good health and CMV-seronegative.

In its sample, this clone was seen a few times. The chain recombines TRBV13 with TRBJ2-7; 8 nucleotides align to TRBD1. CDR3 length: 13 amino acids. V lost 5 bases, J lost 2 bases, and 2 bases stayed unmatched. Germline V gene lookup returns CDR1 PRHDT and CDR2 FYEKMQ (reference sequence). DNA of the CDR3: TGTGCCAGCAGCCAGACAGGGGCCTACGAGCAGTACTTC. This codes for CASSQTGAYEQYF.

This clone appeared once. Other DNA variants within this sample encode the same CDR3. The rearrangement links TRBV27 to TRBJ2-7, with D possibly matching TRBD2 (5 bases). The CDR3 spans 14 residues. Germline assignment: CDR1 MNHEY and CDR2 SMNVEV (reference sequence). Trimming removed 8 bases at V and 6 bases at J, with 20 bases between. The DNA of the CDR3 is TGTGCCAGCTGCCGCCTGGGTTCGGGAAGCGAGCAGTACTTC. Protein sequence: CASCRLGSGSEQYF.

The chain recombines TRBV5-4 with TRBJ2-1; possible D gene TRBD2, 6 bases. CDR1 and CDR2 from the germline V gene are SGHNT and YYREEE (reference sequence). V dropped 0 bases and J dropped 7 bases, with 11 bases sitting between them. The CDR3 is made up of 14 amino acids. CDR3 loop: CASSLGPEGNEQFF. The CDR3 nucleotides are TGTGCCAGCAGCTTGGGCCCGGAGGGAAATGAGCAGTTCTTC.

V gene TRBV5-4 combines with J gene TRBJ2-3; TRBD2 matches 9 bases. Germline CDR1 and CDR2: SGHNT and YYREEE (reference sequence). This CDR3 region has 18 residues. V lost 3 bases and J lost 2; bases outside the gene matches: 13. CDR3 nucleotides: TGTGCCAGCAGCTCGGGGGGCGTTAGCGGGGGATTCACAGATACGCAGTATTTT. It codes for CASSSGGVSGGFTDTQYF.

DNA for the CDR3: TGCGCCAGCAGCTTGGGACTAGCGGGATCCTACGAGCAGTACTTC. Protein product: CASSLGLAGSYEQYF. The rearrangement uses TRBV5-1 and TRBJ2-7; 11 nucleotides align to TRBD2. This CDR3 spans 15 amino acids. Germline loops: CDR1 SGHRS, CDR2 YFSETQ. The trim removed 0 bases at V and 1 base at J, leaving 0 bases unmatched.

The chain employs TRBV6-4 and TRBJ2-1, with TRBD2 matching over 9 bases. Per germline, CDR1 MRHNA and CDR2 SNTAGT. CDR3 size: 15 residues. The junction had 7 bases not matched to a gene; V was cut back by 3 bases and J by 7 bases. The CDR3 protein is CASSEVAGVLNEQFF. DNA of the CDR3: TGTGCCAGCAGTGAGGTAGCGGGAGTATTGAATGAGCAGTTCTTC.

The gene calls are TRBV9 and TRBJ2-5, with TRBD2 as a possible D gene (5 bases). CDR1 and CDR2 from the germline V gene are SGDLS and YYNGEE. This CDR3 region has 16 residues. V was clipped by 0 bases and J by 4 bases, with 16 bases between them. CDR3 sequence (DNA): TGTGCCAGCAGCGTAGCGGGTGGGAGCCCCCCAGAGACCCAGTACTTC. Translated: CASSVAGGSPPETQYF.

The J gene is TRBJ2-2, the V gene TRBV19; 7 bases map to TRBD2. Germline CDR1 is LNHDA and CDR2 is SQIVND (reference sequence). The trim removed 3 bases at V and 2 bases at J, leaving 3 bases unmatched. This CDR3 region has 15 residues. The CDR3 spells CASSMTSRNTGELFF. Here the CDR3 DNA reads TGTGCCAGTAGTATGACTAGCCGTAACACCGGGGAGCTGTTTTTT.

This clone was seen only a few times. The chain links TRBV6-1 to TRBJ1-5; D may be TRBD1 (5 bases). Germline V gene data show CDR1 as MNHNS and CDR2 as SASEGT. The CDR3 length is 15 residues. The ends were cut back, 5 bases at V and 0 bases at J, with 11 bases in the middle. This chain's CDR3 is CASSFQGYSNQPQHF. Here the CDR3 DNA reads TGTGCCAGCAGTTTCCAGGGATATAGCAATCAGCCCCAGCATTTT.

V is TRBV7-6 and J is TRBJ2-5; 11 bases match TRBD2. In germline, CDR1 is SGHVS, CDR2 FNYEAQ. The CDR3 sequence is 15 residues long. V lost 8 bases and J lost 5; bases outside the gene matches: 10. The CDR3 sequence: CASGVVAGGSETQYF. The CDR3 DNA reads as TGTGCCAGCGGTGTCGTAGCGGGAGGGTCGGAGACCCAGTACTTC. Variable domain in full (rest from reference TRBV7-6 and TRBJ2-5): GAGVSQSPRYKVTKRGQDVALRCDPISGHVSLYWYRQALGQGPEFLTYFNYEAQQDKSGLPNDRFSAERPEGSISTLTIQRTEQRDSAMYRCASGVVAGGSETQYFGPGTRLLVL.

This rearrangement joins TRBV5-4 to TRBJ1-2; maybe TRBD1 (5 bases). Trimming removed 3 bases at V and 8 bases at J, with 17 bases between. The germline CDR1 and CDR2 sequences are SGHNT and YYREEE (reference sequence). The CDR3 covers 14 residues. The DNA of the CDR3 is TGTGCCAGCAGCTACCAAAATCCCGGGGGGGGCTACACCTTC. It encodes CASSYQNPGGGYTF.

The chain employs TRBV19 and TRBJ1-1; 11 bases align to TRBD1. CDR3 size: 14 residues. The V and J ends lost 3 bases and 5 bases, in that order; junction bases with no gene match: 2. Germline-derived CDR1 and CDR2 are LNHDA and SQIVND (reference sequence). This chain's CDR3 is CASSIGTGGTEAFF. The CDR3 nucleotides are TGTGCCAGTAGTATTGGGACAGGGGGGACTGAAGCTTTCTTT.

The V and J genes are TRBV7-9 and TRBJ1-2, with TRBD1 matching 7 bases. Looked up from germline, CDR1 is SEHNR and CDR2 is FQNEAQ (reference sequence). J was trimmed by 1 base and V by 2 bases; bases with no gene match: 7. CDR3 size: 16 residues. CDR3 sequence (DNA): TGTGCCAGCAGCTTATTTGGGCCAGGGGGTAACTATGGCTACACCTTC. Encoded protein: CASSLFGPGGNYGYTF.

The genes are TRBV7-2 and TRBJ2-7, with 10 bases matching TRBD2. There are 15 residues in the CDR3. Germline assignment: CDR1 SGHTA and CDR2 FQGNSA. Trimming took 0 bases from V and 2 from J; bases not matched to a gene: 1. The CDR3, as DNA: TGTGCCAGCAGCTTAGCCCTAGCGGGGGCCTACGAGCAGTACTTC. Translation: CASSLALAGAYEQYF.

The chain has TRBV2 and TRBJ2-1, with 10 bases matching TRBD2. After removal of 8 bases from V and 10 bases from J, the junction contained 14 bases not matched to a gene. CDR3 length: 15 amino acids. Germline-derived CDR1 and CDR2 are SNHLY and FYNNEI. The CDR3 nucleotides are TGTGCCAGCGTAAAAGGGCTAGCGGGGGTTCTCGAGCAGTTCTTC. The encoded protein is CASVKGLAGVLEQFF.

Here the CDR3 DNA reads TGTGCCAGCAGTCTCCCCTCCGGGGAGGCCCAAGAGACCCAGTACTTC. Encoded protein: CASSLPSGEAQETQYF. This sequence joins TRBV6-6 and TRBJ2-5; D is perhaps TRBD2 (6 bases). This CDR3 has 16 residues. V lost 5 bases and J 1 base, leaving 17 bases between the germline ends. CDR1 is MNHNY, CDR2 SVGAGI, per germline (reference sequence).

The DNA of the CDR3 is TGTGCCAGCAGCGCGAGGGACAGGAGGGATCGTGCAACTAATGAAAAACTGTTTTTT. The encoded protein is CASSARDRRDRATNEKLFF. V is TRBV9 and J is TRBJ1-4, with 8 bases fitting TRBD1. The junction had 13 bases not matched to a gene; V was cut back by 3 bases and J by 0 bases. The CDR3 is made up of 19 amino acids. CDR1 SGDLS and CDR2 YYNGEE come from the germline V gene. The full variable domain, rest sourced from reference TRBV9 and TRBJ1-4, is DSGVTQTPKHLITATGQRVTLRCSPRSGDLSVYWYQQSLDQGLQFLIQYYNGEERAKGNILERFSAQQFPDLHSELNLSSLELGDSALYFCASSARDRRDRATNEKLFFGSGTQLSVL.

J is TRBJ2-7 and V is TRBV20-1; the D is unclear. Trimming took off 3 bases at V and 3 bases at J, with 6 bases between the two ends. Germline-derived CDR1 and CDR2 are DFQATT and SNEGSKA (reference sequence). The CDR3 consists of 11 residues. The CDR3 region is CSASVLYEQYF. The CDR3 DNA follows: TGCAGTGCTAGTGTCCTCTACGAGCAGTACTTC.

V usage is TRBV7-9 and J usage is TRBJ2-7; D is unresolved. Trimming cost V 5 bases and J 2 bases, with 4 bases left between them. The CDR3 is 11 amino acids. Germline V gives CDR1 SEHNR, CDR2 FQNEAQ (reference sequence). In nucleotides, the CDR3 is TGTGCCAGCAGCCCAGCCTACGAGCAGTACTTC. Translating it yields CASSPAYEQYF.